Following are 26 T cell receptor beta chains from one sample sequenced in a study of T cells in Graves' hyperthyroidism and ophthalmopathy. Amplification yielded TCR beta CDR3 regions, with RNA transcripts as the source. Primed by the HTBI set, a first-round RT-PCR was run on the TCR CDR3. From the multiplex PCR reads, TCRdb called clonotypes with MiXCR, one entry per CDR3 protein. The sample shows under 400,000 distinct CDR3 sequences, approximately 22% of them seen only once. Sequencing was done on a sample of blood. These receptors all come from a woman aged 50 to 60 with Graves' hyperthyroidism.

The chain combines TRBV14 with TRBJ2-4; no definite D call. Germline V gives CDR1 SGHDN, CDR2 FVKESK. Trimming removed 3 bases at V and 7 bases at J, with 4 bases between. This CDR3 region has 11 residues. The CDR3 reads CASSQFNIQYF. In DNA form, the CDR3 reads TGTGCCAGCAGCCAGTTCAACATTCAGTACTTC.

The chain couples TRBV7-6 to TRBJ1-5; TRBD1 might be the D (5 bases). The V gene's germline CDR1 is SGHVS and CDR2 FNYEAQ. This CDR3 region has 16 residues. V was shortened by 1 base and J by 7 bases, with 17 bases between the two germline ends. This CDR3 is CASSLGGGVGGQPQHF. As DNA, the CDR3 is TGTGCCAGCAGCTTAGGGGGAGGGGTTGGGGGACAGCCCCAGCATTTT. Using reference TRBV7-6 and TRBJ1-5 for the parts outside the CDR3, the full variable domain is GAGVSQSPRYKVTKRGQDVALRCDPISGHVSLYWYRQALGQGPEFLTYFNYEAQQDKSGLPNDRFSAERPEGSISTLTIQRTEQRDSAMYRCASSLGGGVGGQPQHFGDGTRLSIL.

The table lists this clonotype with many counts. A junction boundary mismatches the germline segment, possibly from a read error. V usage is TRBV12-3 or TRBV12-4 and J usage is TRBJ2-7; 9 bases align to TRBD1. The CDR3 is 13 amino acids. CDR3 sequence: CASGFRDRVEQYF. The CDR3 nucleotides are TGTGCCAGCGGTTTCCGGGACAGGGTCGAGCAGTACTTC.

This clonotype was recorded many times. The genes are TRBV11-1 and TRBJ2-5; D is unclear. CDR1 and CDR2 (germline): SGHAT, FQDESV (reference sequence). V was cut by 2 bases and J by 0 bases, with 16 bases left in between. CDR3 length: 17 amino acids. The CDR3 DNA reads as TGTGCCAGCAGCTTACCAACGGGCCCTTGGTACCAAGAGACCCAGTACTTC. It is translated as CASSLPTGPWYQETQYF.

This clonotype has just a few counts. V is TRBV7-9 and J is TRBJ2-7; D is ambiguous. This CDR3 comprises 12 residues. V gave up 6 bases and J gave up 1 base, with 7 bases separating them. Germline-derived CDR1 and CDR2 are SEHNR and FQNEAQ (reference sequence). CDR3 protein: CASRKESYEQYF. CDR3 nucleotides: TGTGCCAGCAGGAAGGAATCCTACGAGCAGTACTTC.

This clonotype occurred many times. The chain recombines TRBV30 with TRBJ1-2; a possible D gene is TRBD1 (6 bases). Germline V lookup: CDR1 GTSNPN, CDR2 SVGIG (reference sequence). The CDR3 contains 10 residues. The CDR3 sequence: CASTGYGYTF. CDR3 coding DNA: TGTGCGTCGACAGGATATGGCTACACCTTC.

At least ten counts were recorded for this clonotype. The chain joins TRBV11-2 to TRBJ2-1; D gene unclear. The germline gives CDR1 SGHAT, CDR2 FQNNGV. CDR3 length: 13 amino acids. V lost 0 bases, J lost 11 bases, and 11 bases lay in between. CDR3 amino acids: CASSLDHNTKQFF. The CDR3 region has the DNA TGTGCCAGCAGCTTAGATCATAATACCAAGCAGTTCTTC.

On this clonotype: Just one base apart from a much larger clone, this may be a read error. The chain carries TRBV5-8 and TRBJ2-3; no firm D call. Per the germline V gene, CDR1 is SGHTS and CDR2 is YDEGEE. The V end lost 4 bases, the J end lost 2 bases, and 17 bases lay between the germline ends. The length of the CDR3 is 16 residues. In DNA form, the CDR3 reads TGTGCCAGCAGCACCCACGATGGTGGGGTCACAGATACGCAGTATTTT. Residues: CASSTHDGGVTDTQYF.

This clonotype was picked up many times. The rearrangement uses TRBV28 and TRBJ2-1; D not certain. Trimming removed 4 bases from V and 0 bases from J, with 10 bases in between. Germline lookup yields CDR1 MDHEN and CDR2 SYDVKM. The CDR3 contains 15 residues. The CDR3 spells CASSSPESSYNEQFF. CDR3 in DNA: TGTGCCAGCAGTTCGCCTGAAAGCTCCTACAATGAGCAGTTCTTC.

This clonotype was seen ten or more times. This chain links TRBV7-9 with TRBJ2-1; tentative D call: TRBD2 (7 bases). This CDR3 is 14 amino acids long. Germline assignment: CDR1 SEHNR and CDR2 FQNEAQ (reference sequence). The V end was cut by 3 bases, the J end by 8 bases, with 14 bases between. CDR3 in DNA: TGTGCCAGCAGCTTTACGGGGGGCGGGGATGAGCAGTTCTTC. It specifies CASSFTGGGDEQFF.

The chain links TRBV6-1 to TRBJ1-2; perhaps TRBD1 as D (6 bases). The V gene's germline CDR1 is MNHNS and CDR2 SASEGT. This CDR3 is built from 14 residues. V lost 4 bases to trimming and J lost 5 bases, with 14 bases between them. This CDR3 reads CASSAQGTVYGYTF. As DNA, the CDR3 is TGTGCCAGCAGTGCTCAGGGGACCGTTTATGGCTACACCTTC.

This clonotype has a count of ten or more. The chain uses TRBV24-1 and TRBJ2-1; TRBD2 matches 10 bases. The CDR3 spans 16 residues. Germline V gives CDR1 KGHDR, CDR2 SFDVKD. Germline trimming cut 1 base from V and 6 bases from J; bases unmatched to any gene: 5. CDR3 in amino acids: CATSDFSTSGRNEQFF. The CDR3 DNA reads TGTGCCACCAGTGATTTTTCGACTAGCGGGCGCAATGAGCAGTTCTTC.

This clonotype occurred many times. The V call is TRBV29-1, the J call TRBJ2-1; D may be TRBD1 or TRBD2 (5 bases each). Trimming pared 5 bases from V and 0 bases from J, leaving 11 bases between. The CDR3 totals 14 residues. Germline-derived CDR1 and CDR2 are SQVTM and ANQGSEA. The CDR3 sequence is CSVTGRSSYNEQFF. The CDR3 region has the DNA TGCAGCGTTACGGGACGGAGCTCCTACAATGAGCAGTTCTTC.

This clonotype was seen repeatedly, ten times or more. The CDR3 region is CASSLKIDPSYNEQFF. CDR3 bases: TGTGCCAGCAGCTTGAAGATCGACCCCTCCTACAATGAGCAGTTCTTC. The V call is TRBV5-8, the J call TRBJ2-1; D gene uncertain. This CDR3 has 16 amino acids. The V gene's germline CDR1 is SGHTS and CDR2 YDEGEE. V dropped 1 base and J dropped 0 bases, with 11 bases sitting between them.

A word on this clonotype: This could be a read error, since a much larger clone is one nucleotide away. The gene calls are TRBV20-1 and TRBJ2-3, with TRBD2 matching over 9 bases. After removal of 1 base from V and 5 bases from J, the junction contained 13 bases not matched to a gene. The CDR3 runs to 17 residues. Germline V gives CDR1 DFQATT, CDR2 SNEGSKA (reference sequence). The CDR3 nucleotides are TGCAGTGCTAGAGGCGCCCCGGTGATAGCGGGAGTAGATACGCAGTATTTT. Its protein product is CSARGAPVIAGVDTQYF.

About this clonotype itself: Its ends do not fully match the called genes, so a read error is possible. The V call is TRBV19, the J call TRBJ2-3; TRBD2 matches at 7 bases. In germline, CDR1 is LNHDA, CDR2 SQIVND (reference sequence). This CDR3 region has 15 residues. CDR3 residues: CVSSMGGLGTDTQYF. CDR3 DNA sequence: TGTGTCAGTAGTATGGGAGGACTAGGCACAGATACGCAGTATTTT.

This clonotype was recorded at least ten times. This sequence joins TRBV12-3 or TRBV12-4 and TRBJ1-3; D is unresolved. The CDR3 length is 16 residues. V gave up 7 bases and J gave up 2 bases, with 18 bases separating them. As DNA, the CDR3 is TGTGCCAGCAAAGCCCCAACGGTTTCCGCTGGAAACACCATATATTTT. Protein product: CASKAPTVSAGNTIYF.

As for this clonotype: A much larger clonotype is one base distant, so this may be a read error. J is TRBJ2-2 and V is TRBV11-3; a possible D gene is TRBD2 (6 bases). Looked up from germline, CDR1 is SGHNT and CDR2 is YENEEA. The CDR3 is 11 amino acids. The CDR3 DNA reads TGTGCCAGCAGCTTAAACGGGGGGCTGTTTTTT. This sequence encodes CASSLNGGLFF.

This clonotype was detected many times. Here the CDR3 DNA reads TGCAGTGCTAATAGGGCCCTCTACGAGCAGTACTTC. It codes for CSANRALYEQYF. The rearrangement uses TRBV20-1 and TRBJ2-7, with D unclear. The ends were cut back, 4 bases at V and 3 bases at J, with 10 bases in the middle. The germline gives CDR1 DFQATT, CDR2 SNEGSKA (reference sequence). This CDR3 spans 12 amino acids.

Only a few counts were recorded for this clonotype. CDR3 in DNA: TGTGCCAGCAGCTTCAGACAGGTCTCCTACAATGAGCAGTTCTTC. As protein: CASSFRQVSYNEQFF. The chain employs TRBV5-5 and TRBJ2-1, with D tentatively TRBD1 (6 bases). The CDR3 covers 15 residues. The V gene's germline CDR1 is SGHKS and CDR2 YYEKEE (reference sequence). The V end was cut by 2 bases, the J end by 0 bases, with 9 bases between.

The sample holds many counts of this clonotype. V and J are TRBV4-1 and TRBJ2-5; weak D call: TRBD1 (6 bases). The V gene's germline CDR1 is MGHRA and CDR2 YSYEKL. The CDR3 covers 17 residues. Trimming pared 3 bases from V and 2 bases from J, leaving 19 bases between. CDR3 protein: CASSHPEEMTGQETQYF. CDR3 nucleotide sequence: TGCGCCAGCAGCCATCCAGAGGAAATGACAGGACAAGAGACCCAGTACTTC.

This clonotype was observed at least ten times. V gene TRBV28 combines with J gene TRBJ1-2, with TRBD1 matching 10 bases. Trimming at V came to 3 bases and at J to 4 bases, leaving 11 bases not matched to a gene. The CDR3 contains 17 residues. Germline values: CDR1 MDHEN, CDR2 SYDVKM. The DNA of the CDR3 is TGTGCCAGCAGTTTGCCCCACGACAGGGGGCCAGCCTATGGCTACACCTTC. Translated: CASSLPHDRGPAYGYTF.

This clonotype was recorded at least ten times. The V call is TRBV3-1, the J call TRBJ1-1, with a possible D match to TRBD1 (5 bases). Germline-derived CDR1 and CDR2 are LGHDT and YNNKEL (reference sequence). The CDR3 sequence is 14 residues long. V was shortened by 1 base and J by 1 base, with 7 bases between the two germline ends. CDR3 sequence reads: CASSQVDRNTEAFF. Written as DNA, the CDR3 is TGTGCCAGCAGCCAAGTAGACAGGAACACTGAAGCTTTCTTT.

The chain carries TRBV10-3 and TRBJ2-2; possible D gene TRBD1, 6 bases. V lost 6 bases, J lost 1 base, and 15 bases lay in between. The CDR3 has 16 residues. CDR1 and CDR2 (germline): ENHRY, SYGVKD. The CDR3 DNA sequence: TGTGCCATCAGCGGGATAGTGACAGGGAACACCGGGGAGCTGTTTTTT. This sequence encodes CAISGIVTGNTGELFF.

This clonotype has at least ten counts. The chain employs TRBV11-2 and TRBJ1-1; tentatively, D is TRBD1 (6 bases). Trimming removed 5 bases at V and 1 base at J, with 14 bases between. Germline V CDR1 and CDR2: SGHAT, FQNNGV. CDR3 length: 15 residues. The CDR3 is CASSGGGMGNTEAFF. DNA of the CDR3: TGTGCCAGCAGCGGAGGGGGGATGGGGAACACTGAAGCTTTCTTT.

The rearrangement links TRBV5-1 to TRBJ1-5; weak D call: TRBD1 (6 bases). Trimming cost V 4 bases and J 6 bases, with 14 bases left between them. This CDR3 region has 14 residues. The germline V gene has CDR1 SGHRS and CDR2 YFSETQ. The CDR3 DNA reads TGCGCCAGCAGCCCGGGGGGGGGGCTTCAGCCCCAGCATTTT. It specifies CASSPGGGLQPQHF.